Listed below are T cell receptor beta chains from one sample, sequenced in a study of cytomegalovirus exposure and HLA in healthy donors. The assay was immunoSEQ multiplex PCR, and TCRdb's table has in-frame clones only and misses some. The profile shows roughly 150,000 clones, about 83% of them singletons. Sequencing was carried out using PBMCs. The receptors originated from a man aged 40-49 years in good health and CMV-seropositive. Each CDR3 is given with its conserved first and last residue. The D gene is left open where the match is weak. The size of a clone is reported for some rows only, either as once, few or many, or as a class for expanded clones.

D,V,size,J,DNA,CDR3
.,TRBV18,few,TRBJ1-2,TGTGCCAGCTCAGCTCCCCTCCTTAAGAGGGAGGCTCTCTTC,CASSAPLLKREALF
TRBD2,TRBV5-1,.,TRBJ2-1,TGCGCCAGCAGCTACTCGGGACTAGCGGGAAACGAGCAGTTCTTC,CASSYSGLAGNEQFF
TRBD2,TRBV9,.,TRBJ2-2,TGTGCCAGCAGTCCTACGGGAGGACACGCGAACACCGGGGAGCTGTTTTTT,CASSPTGGHANTGELFF
TRBD1,TRBV6-4,.,TRBJ1-5,TGTGCCAGCACCCTAGGACCTCGACAGGGTACGGGTCAGCCCCAGCATTTT,CASTLGPRQGTGQPQHF
.,TRBV4-2,.,TRBJ2-5,TGTGCCAGCAGCCAAGAAGGCGCTAGCCGCCAAGAGACCCAGTACTTC,CASSQEGASRQETQYF
.,TRBV6-6,.,TRBJ1-1,TGTGCCAGCAGCGCCTCAAGTCACGGGGACACTGAAGCTTTCTTT,CASSASSHGDTEAFF
TRBD2,TRBV30,.,TRBJ2-5,TGTGCCTGGAGTCCGAATTTAGCGGGAGGGCCTTGGGAGACCCAGTACTTC,CAWSPNLAGGPWETQYF
.,TRBV21-1,.,TRBJ2-7,TGTGCCAGCAGCAAAGGAGGACAGGGTGGCTCCTACGAGCAGTACTTC,CASSKGGQGGSYEQYF
.,TRBV7-9,few,TRBJ2-3,TGTGCCAGCAGCCCCACAGGAGTCTCAGATACGCAGTATTTT,CASSPTGVSDTQYF
TRBD2,TRBV6-6,.,TRBJ2-5,TGTGCCAGCCGAGCGGGAGGAGAGACCCAGTACTTC,CASRAGGETQYF
.,TRBV11-2,.,TRBJ2-3,TGTGCCAGCAGCTTAGATCCCCCCCGGAGATCTAGCACAGATACGCAGTATTTT,CASSLDPPRRSSTDTQYF
TRBD2,TRBV4-1,.,TRBJ2-6,TGCGCCAGCAGCCATTCTAGCGGGCCGATCTTCTCTGGGGCCAACGTCCTGACTTTC,CASSHSSGPIFSGANVLTF
.,TRBV5-1,.,TRBJ1-1,TGCGCCACCAAGTTAACCGCAGGGAACACTGAAGCTTTCTTT,CATKLTAGNTEAFF
.,TRBV2,once,TRBJ1-1,TGTGCCAGCAGAGCAAATAGGAACACTGAAGCTTTCTTT,CASRANRNTEAFF
.,TRBV7-9,.,TRBJ2-7,TGTGCCAGCAGCTTCAGAGAACTAGTTCCGGACGAGCAGTACTTC,CASSFRELVPDEQYF
.,TRBV11-2,once,TRBJ2-7,TGTGCCAGCAGCTCGAACAGGTACGAGCAGTACTTC,CASSSNRYEQYF
TRBD1,TRBV5-1,.,TRBJ2-1,TGCGCCAGCAGGGTGATCCAGGGGGCCTCCTACAATGAGCAGTTCTTC,CASRVIQGASYNEQFF
TRBD1,TRBV4-1,few,TRBJ2-3,TGCGCCAGCCGCCGTACGTGGGGACAGGGACCAGATACGCAGTATTTT,CASRRTWGQGPDTQYF
.,TRBV7-6,.,TRBJ1-1,TGTGCCAGCAGCTTAGGACAGCCGAACACTGAAGCTTTCTTT,CASSLGQPNTEAFF
.,TRBV7-9,.,TRBJ2-7,TGTGCCAGCAGCCCGCCGACTCGCACCAACCACTCCTACGAGCAGTACTTC,CASSPPTRTNHSYEQYF
TRBD1,TRBV23-1,.,TRBJ2-2,TGCGCCAGCAGCCTAAGACAGGGTTCAACCGGGGAGCTGTTTTTT,CASSLRQGSTGELFF
.,TRBV6-9,.,TRBJ2-3,TGTGCCAGCAGTTTCGGGGGGCCGGGAGATACGCAGTATTTT,CASSFGGPGDTQYF
.,TRBV28,.,TRBJ1-3,TGTGCCATATCGGGAGGGATGGGAAACACCATATATTTT,CAISGGMGNTIYF
TRBD2,TRBV27,.,TRBJ2-7,TGTGCCAGCAGCCCCACAGCGGGAGGGCGGTTCGAGCAGTACTTC,CASSPTAGGRFEQYF
TRBD2,TRBV19,few,TRBJ2-7,TGTGCCAGCTGGGACCGGACTAGCGGGAGCTACGAGCAGTACTTC,CASWDRTSGSYEQYF
.,TRBV5-1,.,TRBJ1-3,TGCGCCAGCAGCTTGGTTTCCCCGGAGAGCTCTGGAAACACCATATATTTT,CASSLVSPESSGNTIYF
.,TRBV7-9,.,TRBJ2-1,TGTGCCAGCAGCCAAAGTCTAGCCTACAATGAGCAGTTCTTC,CASSQSLAYNEQFF
TRBD1,TRBV10-2,.,TRBJ2-2,TGCGCCAGCGGGCGACAGGGGGTAGGCACCGGGGAGCTGTTTTTT,CASGRQGVGTGELFF
.,TRBV5-3,.,TRBJ2-7,TGTGCCAGAAGCCCTGGGGACTCCTTCGCCGAGCAGTACTTC,CARSPGDSFAEQYF
TRBD1,TRBV7-2,.,TRBJ2-5,TGTGCCAGCAGCCAGGGGGCGGGTGAGCAGTACTTC,CASSQGAGEQYF
.,TRBV7-2,.,TRBJ2-1,TGTGCCAGCAGCTTGGAGGGAGCCGGGAGCTCCTACAATGAGCAGTTCTTC,CASSLEGAGSSYNEQFF
.,TRBV11-2,.,TRBJ1-5,TGTGCCAGCAGCTTAGGGGGGGTTACGGAGCCCCAGCATTTT,CASSLGGVTEPQHF
TRBD1,TRBV28,.,TRBJ1-5,TGTGCCAGCAGTCCCACAGGGGGAGGGTATAGCAATCAGCCCCAGCATTTT,CASSPTGGGYSNQPQHF
.,TRBV7-8,.,TRBJ2-1,TGTGCCAGCAGCTGGGGCAGGTTGCTCAATGAGCAGTTCTTC,CASSWGRLLNEQFF
.,TRBV13,.,TRBJ2-4,TGTGCCAGCAGCTCATCCGGACATGTAGTGAACAGTCAGTACTTC,CASSSSGHVVNSQYF
TRBD1,TRBV28,.,TRBJ1-4,TGTGCCAGCAGCTCCTCGGGGACAGGGGGAGGAAAACTGTTTTTT,CASSSSGTGGGKLFF
TRBD2,TRBV5-4,.,TRBJ2-3,TGTGCCAGCAGCTTGGGACTAGCGGGAGGGTCAGATACGCAGTATTTT,CASSLGLAGGSDTQYF
.,TRBV2,.,TRBJ1-6,TGTGCCAGCAGTTCAGGTGGACCCCTCCACTTT,CASSSGGPLHF
.,TRBV4-1,once,TRBJ2-7,TGCGCCAGCAGCCAAGTTACTGTGACAGGACTCTACGAGCAGTACTTC,CASSQVTVTGLYEQYF
TRBD1,TRBV9,.,TRBJ2-7,TGTGCCAGCAGCGTGGAGCCCCATCCCACAGGGGCATACGAGCAGTACTTC,CASSVEPHPTGAYEQYF
.,TRBV10-2,few,TRBJ2-4,TGCGCCAGCAGTGAGTCGTCCAGACTAGCCAAAAACATTCAGTACTTC,CASSESSRLAKNIQYF
TRBD2,TRBV10-2,.,TRBJ2-7,TGCGCCAGCAGTGTAACGGGAGGGTACGAGCAGTACTTC,CASSVTGGYEQYF
.,TRBV28,.,TRBJ2-7,TGTGCCAGCGGGAGACGTGAGCAGTACTTC,CASGRREQYF
TRBD1,TRBV7-9,.,TRBJ1-2,TGTGCCTGGGGAACAGGGGGGATCTATGGCTACACCTTC,CAWGTGGIYGYTF
TRBD2,TRBV29-1,.,TRBJ2-1,TGCAGCGCCTCACGGGCGGGAGGGTATGAGCAGTTCTTC,CSASRAGGYEQFF
TRBD2,TRBV6-1,.,TRBJ2-7,TGTGCCAGCAGTGAAGTTATTAGCGGGGCTTCCGAGCAGTACTTC,CASSEVISGASEQYF
TRBD1,TRBV9,.,TRBJ2-1,TGTGCCAGCAGCGTAGGACAGGGGAACAATGAGCAGTTCTTC,CASSVGQGNNEQFF
.,TRBV19,once,TRBJ2-6,TGTGCCAGTAGCAGACAGGAGCCTGGGGCCAACGTCCTGACTTTC,CASSRQEPGANVLTF
.,TRBV15,.,TRBJ2-7,TGTGCCACCAGCAGAGACCTCGACAGGAGCTACGAGCAGTACTTC,CATSRDLDRSYEQYF
.,TRBV15,few,TRBJ2-2,TGTGCCACCAGCACCGGGGTTGGAAGCGGGAACACCGGGGAGCTGTTTTTT,CATSTGVGSGNTGELFF
.,TRBV5-1,.,TRBJ2-5,TGCGCCAGCAGCTTGGGCTCCGGGACAAAAGAGACCCAGTACTTC,CASSLGSGTKETQYF
TRBD1,TRBV7-7,.,TRBJ2-7,TGTGCCAGCAGCAGGGGGGACAGGGGAGCCTACGAGCAGTACTTC,CASSRGDRGAYEQYF
.,TRBV5-5,.,TRBJ2-5,TGTGCCAGCAGCTTGGTCCCGGACAGCCAAGAGACCCAGTACTTC,CASSLVPDSQETQYF
.,TRBV29-1,.,TRBJ1-2,TGCAGCGTGGCATCGACTTGGGGTACAGGGCAAGGCTACACCTTC,CSVASTWGTGQGYTF
TRBD1,TRBV5-4,.,TRBJ2-7,TGTGCCAGCAGCTATGTGACAGGGGAGGTGGAGTACTTC,CASSYVTGEVEYF